These T cell receptor beta chains were read from a single sample in a study of Tregs in tolerant kidney transplant recipients. Method: immunoSEQ multiplex PCR; TCRdb's copy keeps in-frame clones and lacks some. The data show some 68,000 clones, roughly 84% seen once. Sequenced material: CD4+ T cells from blood. The receptor set was obtained from a human donor in good health. Both conserved end residues are part of each CDR3. The D gene is left open where the match is weak. Expanded clones get a size class; other rows say once, few or many, or leave the size out.

abundance: NA; j_gene: TRBJ2-7; v_gene: TRBV27; d_gene: TRBD2; CDR3aa: CASTPPMREDSSSYEQYF; CDR3nt: TGTGCCAGCACCCCCCCCATGCGGGAGGACTCGAGCTCCTACGAGCAGTACTTC
abundance: NA; j_gene: TRBJ1-1; v_gene: TRBV5-4; d_gene: NA; CDR3aa: CASSADSLNTEAFF; CDR3nt: TGTGCCAGCAGCGCAGACAGCTTGAACACTGAAGCTTTCTTT
abundance: NA; j_gene: TRBJ2-7; v_gene: TRBV10-3; d_gene: TRBD1; CDR3aa: CAIRQGASYEQYF; CDR3nt: TGTGCCATTCGACAGGGGGCCTCCTACGAGCAGTACTTC
abundance: NA; j_gene: TRBJ1-2; v_gene: TRBV6-5; d_gene: TRBD1; CDR3aa: CASSYRQGHFNYGYTF; CDR3nt: TGTGCCAGCAGTTACCGACAGGGCCACTTCAACTATGGCTACACCTTC
abundance: NA; j_gene: TRBJ2-6; v_gene: TRBV5-1; d_gene: TRBD2; CDR3aa: CASTTWGGAPGPASGANVLTF; CDR3nt: TGCGCCAGCACCACTTGGGGAGGGGCCCCGGGTCCCGCCTCTGGGGCCAACGTCCTGACTTTC
abundance: NA; j_gene: TRBJ2-7; v_gene: TRBV11-3; d_gene: NA; CDR3aa: CASSLLQGSEQYF; CDR3nt: TGTGCCAGCAGCTTACTCCAGGGAAGCGAGCAGTACTTC
abundance: NA; j_gene: TRBJ2-6; v_gene: TRBV2; d_gene: NA; CDR3aa: CASRGPVSGANVLTF; CDR3nt: TGTGCCAGCAGAGGTCCAGTCTCTGGGGCCAACGTCCTGACTTTC
abundance: NA; j_gene: TRBJ1-3; v_gene: TRBV11-2; d_gene: TRBD1; CDR3aa: CASSLGTGRPGNTIYF; CDR3nt: TGTGCCAGCAGCTTGGGGACAGGGCGACCTGGAAACACCATATATTTT
abundance: NA; j_gene: TRBJ2-7; v_gene: TRBV7-2; d_gene: NA; CDR3aa: CASSGVGEQYF; CDR3nt: TGTGCCAGCAGCGGGGTGGGCGAGCAGTACTTC
abundance: NA; j_gene: TRBJ2-7; v_gene: TRBV6-5; d_gene: TRBD1; CDR3aa: CASSYSWDRAYEQYF; CDR3nt: TGTGCCAGCAGTTACTCGTGGGACAGGGCGTACGAGCAGTACTTC
abundance: NA; j_gene: TRBJ1-2; v_gene: TRBV2; d_gene: NA; CDR3aa: CASRVDQWNYGYTF; CDR3nt: TGTGCCAGCAGGGTGGACCAGTGGAACTATGGCTACACCTTC
abundance: few; j_gene: TRBJ1-5; v_gene: TRBV18; d_gene: NA; CDR3aa: CASSPGRGRGQPQHF; CDR3nt: TGTGCCAGCTCACCAGGGCGGGGGAGGGGTCAGCCCCAGCATTTT
abundance: once; j_gene: TRBJ2-7; v_gene: TRBV6-1; d_gene: TRBD1; CDR3aa: CASRGTGYSYEQYF; CDR3nt: TGTGCCAGCAGGGGGACAGGGTACTCCTACGAGCAGTACTTC
abundance: NA; j_gene: TRBJ1-2; v_gene: TRBV7-2; d_gene: TRBD1; CDR3aa: CASSSFAGGATGYTF; CDR3nt: TGTGCCAGCAGCTCCTTTGCAGGGGGCGCGACTGGCTACACCTTC
abundance: NA; j_gene: TRBJ1-2; v_gene: TRBV21-1; d_gene: NA; CDR3aa: CASSKPGQAGYGYTF; CDR3nt: TGTGCCAGCAGCAAACCTGGACAGGCAGGCTATGGCTACACCTTC
abundance: NA; j_gene: TRBJ1-5; v_gene: TRBV6-6; d_gene: NA; CDR3aa: CASSYSPYSNQPQHF; CDR3nt: TGTGCCAGCAGTTATTCCCCCTATAGCAATCAGCCCCAGCATTTT
abundance: NA; j_gene: TRBJ1-5; v_gene: TRBV27; d_gene: NA; CDR3aa: CASSLANREGPQHF; CDR3nt: TGTGCCAGCAGTTTAGCAAACAGGGAGGGGCCCCAGCATTTT
abundance: NA; j_gene: TRBJ1-2; v_gene: TRBV7-2; d_gene: NA; CDR3aa: CASSSNYGYTF; CDR3nt: TGTGCCAGCAGCTCGAACTATGGCTACACCTTC
abundance: NA; j_gene: TRBJ2-1; v_gene: TRBV6-5; d_gene: TRBD1; CDR3aa: CASTSTGGTYNEQFF; CDR3nt: TGTGCCAGCACTTCCACAGGGGGAACCTACAATGAGCAGTTCTTC
abundance: few; j_gene: TRBJ2-7; v_gene: TRBV6-5; d_gene: TRBD1; CDR3aa: CASRRTGGDEQYF; CDR3nt: TGTGCCAGCAGACGGACAGGGGGCGACGAGCAGTACTTC
abundance: NA; j_gene: TRBJ1-3; v_gene: TRBV30; d_gene: NA; CDR3aa: CAVINERLGVPIDLGNTIYF; CDR3nt: TGTGCCGTGATCAATGAGCGGCTGGGAGTCCCAATTGATCTGGGAAACACCATATATTTT
abundance: NA; j_gene: TRBJ2-4; v_gene: TRBV2; d_gene: NA; CDR3aa: CASSAMLTVGGKNIQYF; CDR3nt: TGTGCCAGCAGCGCTATGCTGACAGTGGGGGGCAAAAACATTCAGTACTTC
abundance: few; j_gene: TRBJ1-5; v_gene: TRBV2; d_gene: NA; CDR3aa: CASRRDGNQPQHF; CDR3nt: TGTGCCAGCAGGCGGGACGGCAATCAGCCCCAGCATTTT
abundance: NA; j_gene: TRBJ2-4; v_gene: TRBV4-3; d_gene: NA; CDR3aa: CASSQDQTLAKNIQYF; CDR3nt: TGCGCCAGCAGCCAAGATCAGACACTAGCCAAAAACATTCAGTACTTC
abundance: NA; j_gene: TRBJ2-1; v_gene: TRBV9; d_gene: NA; CDR3aa: CASSKLGTYNEQFF; CDR3nt: TGTGCCAGCAGTAAGTTAGGGACCTACAATGAGCAGTTCTTC
abundance: once; j_gene: TRBJ2-1; v_gene: TRBV18; d_gene: NA; CDR3aa: CASSSQNRAEQFF; CDR3nt: TGTGCCAGCTCATCTCAGAACAGGGCTGAGCAGTTCTTC
abundance: NA; j_gene: TRBJ1-1; v_gene: TRBV4-3; d_gene: NA; CDR3aa: CASSRKGQLNTEAFF; CDR3nt: TGCGCCAGCAGCCGCAAGGGTCAGTTGAACACTGAAGCTTTCTTT
abundance: NA; j_gene: TRBJ2-1; v_gene: TRBV7-3; d_gene: NA; CDR3aa: CASSLGRREAANEQFF; CDR3nt: TGTGCCAGCAGCTTAGGAAGAAGGGAAGCCGCGAATGAGCAGTTCTTC
abundance: NA; j_gene: TRBJ2-7; v_gene: TRBV30; d_gene: NA; CDR3aa: CAWSVGTPRAF; CDR3nt: TGTGCCTGGAGTGTAGGGACTCCCAGGGCCTTC
abundance: NA; j_gene: TRBJ2-3; v_gene: TRBV11-3; d_gene: TRBD2; CDR3aa: CASSSGLAGVGDTQYF; CDR3nt: TGTGCCAGCAGCTCAGGACTAGCGGGAGTTGGAGATACGCAGTATTTT
abundance: NA; j_gene: TRBJ2-2; v_gene: TRBV30; d_gene: NA; CDR3aa: CAWAGGTRANTGELFF; CDR3nt: TGTGCCTGGGCTGGAGGGACTCGAGCGAACACCGGGGAGCTGTTTTTT
abundance: few; j_gene: TRBJ1-1; v_gene: TRBV20-1; d_gene: TRBD1; CDR3aa: CSAIWTGSRFF; CDR3nt: TGCAGTGCGATTTGGACAGGGAGTAGATTCTTT
abundance: NA; j_gene: TRBJ2-1; v_gene: TRBV5-1; d_gene: TRBD2; CDR3aa: CASSPGLAGSEQFF; CDR3nt: TGCGCCAGCAGCCCCGGACTAGCGGGAAGTGAGCAGTTCTTC